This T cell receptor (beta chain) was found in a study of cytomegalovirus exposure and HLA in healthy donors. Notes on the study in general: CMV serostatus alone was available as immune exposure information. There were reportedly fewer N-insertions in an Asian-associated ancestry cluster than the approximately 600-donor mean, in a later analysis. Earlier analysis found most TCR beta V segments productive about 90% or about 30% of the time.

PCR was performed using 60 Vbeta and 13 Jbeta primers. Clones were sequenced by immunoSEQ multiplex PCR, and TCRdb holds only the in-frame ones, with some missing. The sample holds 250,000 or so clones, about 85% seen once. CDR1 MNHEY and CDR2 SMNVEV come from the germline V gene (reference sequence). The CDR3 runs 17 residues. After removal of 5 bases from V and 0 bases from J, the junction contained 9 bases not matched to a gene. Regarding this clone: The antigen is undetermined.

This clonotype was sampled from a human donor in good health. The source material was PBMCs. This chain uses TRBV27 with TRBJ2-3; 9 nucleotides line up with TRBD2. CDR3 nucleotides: TGTGCCAGCAGTATACGACTAGCGGAAGGTAGCACAGATACGCAGTATTTT. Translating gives CASSIRLAEGSTDTQYF.